The 25 T cell receptor beta chains below come from one sample, sequenced in a study of patients and donors after allogeneic stem cell transplantation. Via MiXCR, TCRdb re-called the RT-PCR reads, giving one row per CDR3 protein. The data show some 21,000 distinct CDR3 sequences, with around 29% seen just once and nearly 50% held by the top ten. The specimen sequenced was blood, either unsorted or a sorted T cell fraction (not recorded which). These receptors were taken from a human donor who was either an allogeneic HSCT recipient or a stem cell or donor lymphocyte infusion donor (not recorded which). It is not recorded whose cells these are; they may come from a transplant donor.

The rearrangement links TRBV7-9 to TRBJ2-3; TRBD2 aligns across 10 bases. CDR1 and CDR2 from the germline V gene are SEHNR and FQNEAQ (reference sequence). CDR3 length: 16 residues. J gave up 8 bases and V 2 bases, and 10 bases lay outside the gene matches. The CDR3 coding sequence is TGTGCCAGCAGCTTAAATCAGCGGGGGGGCCTCGTTACGCAGTATTTT. Translation: CASSLNQRGGLVTQYF.

This clonotype showed up just a few times. The V call is TRBV18, the J call TRBJ2-3; no clear D. Trimming took 4 bases from V and 2 from J, leaving 7 bases between them. The CDR3 spans 13 residues. The germline V gene encodes CDR1 KGHSH and CDR2 LQKENI. CDR3 bases: TGTGCCAGCTCACTTTGGCCCACAGATACGCAGTATTTT. It encodes CASSLWPTDTQYF.

This clonotype showed up just a few times. The chain is built from TRBV10-3 and TRBJ1-5; D remains ambiguous. Trimming stripped 4 bases from V and 9 bases from J, with 13 bases between. The CDR3 is made up of 13 amino acids. Germline-derived CDR1 and CDR2 are ENHRY and SYGVKD. CDR3 coding DNA: TGTGCCATCAGTGTGGAGCCCCATGGGCCCCAGCATTTT. Translating it yields CAISVEPHGPQHF.

The gene calls are TRBV4-2 and TRBJ2-7, with D possibly matching TRBD1 (5 bases). V was pared by 0 bases and J by 2 bases, with 11 bases between. The CDR3 loop spans 15 amino acids. Germline V CDR1 and CDR2: LGHNA, YNFKEQ. The CDR3 DNA is TGTGCCAGCAGCCAAGATGGCAGGGTCACCTACGAGCAGTACTTC. It is translated as CASSQDGRVTYEQYF.

There are a few counts of this clonotype. The gene calls are TRBV10-3 and TRBJ2-5; 12 bases fit TRBD2. The germline CDR1 and CDR2 sequences are ENHRY and SYGVKD. With 3 bases clipped from V and 4 bases from J, the junction kept 3 bases outside the gene matches. The CDR3 runs to 15 residues. CDR3 bases: TGTGCCATCAGTGAAGGACTAGCGGGGTCAGAGACCCAGTACTTC. Protein product: CAISEGLAGSETQYF.

This clonotype appeared a few times. The chain combines TRBV24-1 with TRBJ1-2; D is unclear. CDR1 is KGHDR, CDR2 SFDVKD, per germline. There are 14 residues in the CDR3. Trimming stripped 4 bases from V and 0 bases from J, with 8 bases between. CDR3 sequence reads: CATSDERTNYGYTF. The CDR3 bases are TGTGCCACCAGTGACGAGAGGACTAACTATGGCTACACCTTC.

This clonotype was recorded many times. The CDR3 region is CASSYLRGAGEKLFF. The CDR3 DNA sequence: TGTGCCAGCAGTTACTTACGTGGGGCTGGTGAAAAACTGTTTTTT. This rearrangement joins TRBV6-5 to TRBJ1-4; TRBD1 might be the D (5 bases). Per germline, CDR1 MNHEY and CDR2 SVGAGI. V was shortened by 1 base and J by 7 bases, with 13 bases between the two germline ends. The CDR3 covers 15 residues.

CDR3 DNA: TGTGCCAGCAGTTTCCCAGGCTCCTACGAGCAGTACTTC. Encoded protein: CASSFPGSYEQYF. V usage is TRBV28 and J usage is TRBJ2-7, with D unclear. Germline V lookup: CDR1 MDHEN, CDR2 SYDVKM. V shed 3 bases and J shed 0 bases, with 6 bases lying between them. This CDR3 has 13 amino acids.

The V call is TRBV7-2, the J call TRBJ2-4, with D tentatively TRBD1 (8 bases). Germline CDR1 is SGHTA and CDR2 is FQGNSA. This CDR3 region has 17 residues. V lost 5 bases, J lost 8 bases, and 25 bases lay in between. The CDR3 reads CASSVVGGGKDRDIQYF. CDR3 sequence (DNA): TGTGCCAGCAGCGTAGTAGGGGGAGGGAAGGACAGGGACATTCAGTACTTC.

The table lists this clonotype with a few counts. The rearrangement joins TRBV9 to TRBJ2-3, with D perhaps TRBD1 (5 bases). The CDR3 sequence is 16 residues long. CDR1 SGDLS and CDR2 YYNGEE come from the germline V gene. The V end lost 0 bases, the J end lost 4 bases, and 15 bases lay between the germline ends. The CDR3, as DNA: TGTGCCAGCAGCGTAGGGGTACAGGCAACCGCAGATACGCAGTATTTT. This sequence encodes CASSVGVQATADTQYF.

The CDR3 sequence: CASRPRLGQDTQYF. DNA for the CDR3: TGTGCCAGCAGGCCGAGATTGGGCCAAGATACGCAGTATTTT. This chain joins TRBV7-2 and TRBJ2-3; D unresolved. V was pared by 6 bases and J by 5 bases, with 15 bases between. CDR1 SGHTA and CDR2 FQGNSA come from the germline V gene. The CDR3 runs to 14 residues.

This clonotype was detected many times. This chain connects TRBV5-1 to TRBJ1-1, with D possibly TRBD1 on 6 matching bases. Deletions cut 0 bases from V and 10 bases from J, with 13 bases between. This CDR3 spans 13 amino acids. Germline-derived CDR1 and CDR2 are SGHRS and YFSETQ. The CDR3 region has the DNA TGCGCCAGCAGCTTGGACTACAGGGTAGGAGCTTTCTTT. Translated, it gives CASSLDYRVGAFF. Full variable domain (outside the CDR3, taken from reference TRBV5-1 and TRBJ1-1): KAGVTQTPRYLIKTRGQQVTLSCSPISGHRSVSWYQQTPGQGLQFLFEYFSETQRNKGNFPGRFSGRQFSNSRSEMNVSTLELGDSALYLCASSLDYRVGAFFGQGTRLTVV.

This chain joins TRBV4-3 and TRBJ2-3; 9 nucleotides match TRBD2. Looked up from germline, CDR1 is LGHNA and CDR2 is YSLEER. The CDR3 is made up of 16 amino acids. J lost 1 base, V lost 3 bases, and 5 bases had no gene match. The CDR3 coding sequence is TGCGCCAGCAGCCATTATCCTAGCGGGGGCACAGATACGCAGTATTTT. It yields the protein CASSHYPSGGTDTQYF.

This chain links TRBV27 with TRBJ1-4, with 8 nucleotides matching TRBD1. The ends lost 6 bases at V and 2 bases at J; junction bases unmatched: 2. Germline assignment: CDR1 MNHEY and CDR2 SMNVEV (reference sequence). The CDR3 is made up of 14 amino acids. The CDR3 DNA sequence: TGTGCCAGCAGCCGACAGGGGACTAATGAAAAACTGTTTTTT. Encoded protein: CASSRQGTNEKLFF.

This clonotype was observed a handful of times. This chain uses TRBV10-3 with TRBJ2-5; maybe TRBD2 (5 bases). Trimming shortened V by 4 bases and J by 5 bases, and 8 bases separated the two germline ends. CDR1 and CDR2 (germline): ENHRY, SYGVKD. The CDR3 is 12 residues long. CDR3 loop: CAISGGLETQYF. CDR3 DNA sequence: TGTGCCATCAGTGGAGGGTTGGAGACCCAGTACTTC.

This clonotype turned up a few times. The chain couples TRBV20-1 to TRBJ1-5; 7 positions agree with TRBD1. CDR1 and CDR2 (germline): DFQATT, SNEGSKA (reference sequence). V was pared by 3 bases and J by 5 bases, with 4 bases of the junction left unmatched. This CDR3 is built from 13 residues. The CDR3 bases are TGCAGTGCTAGGTTTACAGGGGATCAGCCCCAGCATTTT. It translates to CSARFTGDQPQHF.

This clonotype was seen a handful of times. The rearrangement uses TRBV20-1 and TRBJ2-7, with 8 bases identical to TRBD1. The CDR3 totals 16 residues. Per germline, CDR1 DFQATT and CDR2 SNEGSKA (reference sequence). J lost 4 bases, V lost 5 bases, and 16 bases had no gene match. CDR3 nucleotide sequence: TGCAGTGCTCGATTAAACGGACAGGGTGTCAGGTACGAGCAGTACTTC. This sequence encodes CSARLNGQGVRYEQYF.

This clonotype was counted many times. This rearrangement joins TRBV4-3 to TRBJ1-6, with D hard to call. The germline V and J ends were trimmed by 1 base and 12 bases, with 10 bases remaining between them. This CDR3 contains 13 residues. The germline CDR1 and CDR2 sequences are LGHNA and YSLEER. The CDR3 nucleotides read TGCGCCAGCAGCCAAGCGAATGGCAGACCCCTCCACTTT. Encoded protein: CASSQANGRPLHF.

V and J are TRBV9 and TRBJ1-5; D is unclear. Germline V gene data show CDR1 as SGDLS and CDR2 as YYNGEE. The CDR3 consists of 14 residues. The germline V and J ends were trimmed by 4 bases and 8 bases, with 16 bases remaining between them. For the CDR3, the DNA is TGTGCCAGCAGCCCCCAAGCAGGCCTAAAGCCCCAGCATTTT. It translates to CASSPQAGLKPQHF.

The chain couples TRBV12-3 or TRBV12-4 to TRBJ2-1; no clear D. Between the trimmed V and J ends, which lost 5 bases and 1 base, there was a span of 12 bases. The CDR3 covers 15 residues. CDR3 protein: CASSPSGSSYNEQFF. DNA for the CDR3: TGTGCCAGCAGTCCCTCAGGCTCGTCCTACAATGAGCAGTTCTTC.

This clonotype was seen a few times. The rearrangement links TRBV6-2 or TRBV6-3 to TRBJ1-1; the match to TRBD1 covers 7 bases. There are 15 residues in the CDR3. The germline CDR1 and CDR2 sequences are MNHEY and SVGEGT. V trimming: 3 bases; J trimming: 5 bases; junction bases outside the gene matches: 9. The CDR3 nucleotides are TGTGCCAGCAGTTATCCACCGGGACAGCCTACTGAAGCTTTCTTT. Amino acids: CASSYPPGQPTEAFF.

This clonotype was found a few times. This rearrangement joins TRBV28 to TRBJ1-5; D call uncertain. CDR3 length equals 12 residues. Trimming removed 2 bases at V and 6 bases at J, with 5 bases between. Germline V gene data show CDR1 as MDHEN and CDR2 as SYDVKM. The CDR3 here is CASSLNSQPQHF. In nucleotides, the CDR3 is TGTGCCAGCAGTTTAAATAGTCAGCCCCAGCATTTT.

The chain combines TRBV6-2 or TRBV6-3 with TRBJ1-2, with 7 positions matching TRBD1. CDR1 is MNHEY, CDR2 SVGEGT, per germline. The length of the CDR3 is 14 residues. The junction had 6 bases not matched to a gene; V was cut back by 8 bases and J by 0 bases. CDR3 amino acids: CASGEGASNYGYTF. The CDR3 region has the DNA TGTGCCAGCGGAGAGGGGGCTTCTAACTATGGCTACACCTTC.

This clonotype appeared a few times. V usage is TRBV18 and J usage is TRBJ2-1, with 12 bases identical to TRBD1. Germline V lookup: CDR1 KGHSH, CDR2 LQKENI. This CDR3 has 15 residues. J lost 5 bases, V lost 4 bases, and 3 bases had no gene match. The CDR3 nucleotides are TGTGCCAGCTCACTGGGACAGGGGGCTAACAATGAGCAGTTCTTC. This translates into CASSLGQGANNEQFF.

The genes are TRBV5-1 and TRBJ1-6; D remains unclear. This CDR3 is built from 14 residues. Germline CDR1 and CDR2: SGHRS and YFSETQ. The ends were cut back, 6 bases at V and 7 bases at J, with 14 bases in the middle. The DNA for the CDR3 is TGCGCCAGCAAAGCCTGGACCGCGAATTCACCCCTCCACTTT. This sequence encodes CASKAWTANSPLHF. The whole variable domain, filled in from reference TRBV5-1 and TRBJ1-6, reads KAGVTQTPRYLIKTRGQQVTLSCSPISGHRSVSWYQQTPGQGLQFLFEYFSETQRNKGNFPGRFSGRQFSNSRSEMNVSTLELGDSALYLCASKAWTANSPLHFGNGTRLTVT.